These T cell receptor beta chains were read from a single sample in a study of PD-1 blockade in classical Hodgkin lymphoma. TCRdb keeps only in-frame clones here, not all; method: immunoSEQ multiplex PCR. Among approximately 150,000 clones listed, around 84% were seen once. Here the sequenced sample was peripheral blood mononuclear cells (PBMCs), taken before the second cycle of nivolumab. These receptors were obtained from a human donor with classical Hodgkin lymphoma. CDR3s include the opening cysteine and the closing phenylalanine or tryptophan. A D gene is named only where the DNA matches it firmly.

>TRBV11-2|.|TRBJ1-1
CASSPTGITEAFF
>TRBV19|.|TRBJ2-2
CASSITGTTNTGELFF
>TRBV28|TRBD1|TRBJ2-7
CASSLTTGGSYEQYF
>TRBV5-1|TRBD1|TRBJ2-5
CASSAGQGEETQYF
>TRBV6-1|TRBD2|TRBJ2-1
CASSGTSGNLVWQFF
>TRBV28|TRBD1|TRBJ1-1
CASSRCRTGGACTEAFF
>TRBV11-2|TRBD1|TRBJ2-3
CASSTGQGAGTDTQYF
>TRBV6-5|.|TRBJ2-7
CASSYSGWSYEQYF
>TRBV28|.|TRBJ2-6
CASSRTGSGANVLTF
>TRBV11-2|.|TRBJ2-2
CASSRRGDDTGELFF
>TRBV11-3|TRBD2|TRBJ2-1
CASSLEAGGRDEQFF
>TRBV19|TRBD1|TRBJ2-1
CASSTRRDRDNEQFF
>TRBV7-2|TRBD2|TRBJ2-5
CASSLGLAGLQETQYF
>TRBV5-4|.|TRBJ2-3
CASSLEPSTDTQYF
>TRBV18|.|TRBJ2-3
CASSPPGTDTQYF
>TRBV28|TRBD2|TRBJ2-3
CASSGAGVIDTQYF
>TRBV5-4|.|TRBJ1-2
CASSLGTGPNYGYTF
>TRBV6-6|.|TRBJ2-5
CASSYSRETQYF
>TRBV11-2|.|TRBJ2-5
CASSLDPGQETQYF
>TRBV6-5|.|TRBJ2-2
CASGRGAGELFF
>TRBV10-3|TRBD1|TRBJ1-2
CAISPGQGNYGYTF
>TRBV9|.|TRBJ2-3
CASSVAGGPKSTDTQYF
>TRBV6-5|TRBD1|TRBJ1-1
CASWTGTGTEAFF
>TRBV6-5|.|TRBJ1-5
CASCRWKDGNQPQHF
>TRBV7-9|TRBD1|TRBJ1-2
CASSLGDRQNYGYTF
>TRBV18|.|TRBJ1-1
CASSPPGLNTEAFF
>TRBV5-1|TRBD2|TRBJ2-1
CASSSRLAGANNEQFF
>TRBV6-5|.|TRBJ1-2
CASSYSYGRENYGYTF
>TRBV6-6|.|TRBJ1-3
CASSYSFGNTIYF
>TRBV27|.|TRBJ2-1
CASRPRQEYNEQFF
>TRBV11-2|.|TRBJ2-7
CASSLPPAISYEQYF
>TRBV9|.|TRBJ2-2
CASSLRQANTGELFF
>TRBV29-1|.|TRBJ2-7
CSVEVNYEQYF